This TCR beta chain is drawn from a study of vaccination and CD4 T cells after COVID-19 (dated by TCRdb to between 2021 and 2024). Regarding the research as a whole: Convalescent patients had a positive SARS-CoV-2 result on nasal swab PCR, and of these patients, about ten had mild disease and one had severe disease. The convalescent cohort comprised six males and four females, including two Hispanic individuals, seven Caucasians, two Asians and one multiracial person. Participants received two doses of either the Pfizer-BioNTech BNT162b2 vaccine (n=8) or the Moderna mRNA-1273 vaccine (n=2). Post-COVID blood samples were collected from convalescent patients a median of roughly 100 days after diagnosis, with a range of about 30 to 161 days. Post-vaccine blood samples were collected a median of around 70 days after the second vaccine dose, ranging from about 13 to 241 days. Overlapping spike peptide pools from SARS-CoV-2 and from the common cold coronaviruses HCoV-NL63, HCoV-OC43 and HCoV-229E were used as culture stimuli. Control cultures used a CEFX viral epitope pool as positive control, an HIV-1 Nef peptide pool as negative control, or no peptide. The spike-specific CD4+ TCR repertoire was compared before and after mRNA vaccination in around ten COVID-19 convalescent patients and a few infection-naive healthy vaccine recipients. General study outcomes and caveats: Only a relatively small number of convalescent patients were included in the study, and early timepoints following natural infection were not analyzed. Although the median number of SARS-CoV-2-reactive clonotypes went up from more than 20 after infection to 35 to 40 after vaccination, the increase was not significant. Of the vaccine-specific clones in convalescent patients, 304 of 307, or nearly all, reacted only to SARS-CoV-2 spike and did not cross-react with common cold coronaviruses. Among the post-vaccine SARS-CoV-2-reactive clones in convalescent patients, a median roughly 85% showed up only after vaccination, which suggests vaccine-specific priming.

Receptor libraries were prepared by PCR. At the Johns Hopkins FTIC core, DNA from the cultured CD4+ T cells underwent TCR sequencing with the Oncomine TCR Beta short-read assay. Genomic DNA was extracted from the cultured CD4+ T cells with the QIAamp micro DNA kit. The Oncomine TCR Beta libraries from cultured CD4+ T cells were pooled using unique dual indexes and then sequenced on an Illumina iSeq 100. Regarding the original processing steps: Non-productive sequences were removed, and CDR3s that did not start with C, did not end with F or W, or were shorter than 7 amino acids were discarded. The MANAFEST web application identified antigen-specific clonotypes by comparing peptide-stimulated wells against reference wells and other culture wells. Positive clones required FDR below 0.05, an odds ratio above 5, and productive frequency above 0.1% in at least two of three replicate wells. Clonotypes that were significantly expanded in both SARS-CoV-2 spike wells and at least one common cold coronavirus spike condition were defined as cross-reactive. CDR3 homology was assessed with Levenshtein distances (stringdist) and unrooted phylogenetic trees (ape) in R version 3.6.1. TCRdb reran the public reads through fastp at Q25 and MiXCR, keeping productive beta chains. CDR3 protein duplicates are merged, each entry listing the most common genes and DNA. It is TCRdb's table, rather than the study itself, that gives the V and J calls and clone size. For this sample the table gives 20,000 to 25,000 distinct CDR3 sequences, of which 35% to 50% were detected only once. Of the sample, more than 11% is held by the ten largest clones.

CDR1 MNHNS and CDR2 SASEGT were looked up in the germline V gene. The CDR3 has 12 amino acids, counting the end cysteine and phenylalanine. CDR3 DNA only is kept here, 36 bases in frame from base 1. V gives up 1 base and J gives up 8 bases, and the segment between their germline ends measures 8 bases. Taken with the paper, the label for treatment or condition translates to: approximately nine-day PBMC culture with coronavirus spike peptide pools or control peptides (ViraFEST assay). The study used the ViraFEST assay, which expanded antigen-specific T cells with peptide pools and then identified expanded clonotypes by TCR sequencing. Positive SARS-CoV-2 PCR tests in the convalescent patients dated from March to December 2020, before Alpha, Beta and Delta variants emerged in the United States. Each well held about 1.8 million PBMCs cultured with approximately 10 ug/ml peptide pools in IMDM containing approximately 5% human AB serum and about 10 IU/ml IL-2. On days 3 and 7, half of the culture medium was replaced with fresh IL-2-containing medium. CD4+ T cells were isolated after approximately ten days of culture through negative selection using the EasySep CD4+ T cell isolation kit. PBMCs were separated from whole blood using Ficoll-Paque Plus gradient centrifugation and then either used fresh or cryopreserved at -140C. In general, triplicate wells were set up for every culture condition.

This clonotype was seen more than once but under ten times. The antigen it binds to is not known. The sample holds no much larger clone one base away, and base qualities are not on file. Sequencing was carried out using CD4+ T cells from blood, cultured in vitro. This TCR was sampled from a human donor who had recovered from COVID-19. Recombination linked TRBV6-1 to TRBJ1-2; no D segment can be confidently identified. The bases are TGTGCCAGCAGTGAAGATTTTCGGGGCTACACCTTC. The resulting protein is CASSEDFRGYTF.